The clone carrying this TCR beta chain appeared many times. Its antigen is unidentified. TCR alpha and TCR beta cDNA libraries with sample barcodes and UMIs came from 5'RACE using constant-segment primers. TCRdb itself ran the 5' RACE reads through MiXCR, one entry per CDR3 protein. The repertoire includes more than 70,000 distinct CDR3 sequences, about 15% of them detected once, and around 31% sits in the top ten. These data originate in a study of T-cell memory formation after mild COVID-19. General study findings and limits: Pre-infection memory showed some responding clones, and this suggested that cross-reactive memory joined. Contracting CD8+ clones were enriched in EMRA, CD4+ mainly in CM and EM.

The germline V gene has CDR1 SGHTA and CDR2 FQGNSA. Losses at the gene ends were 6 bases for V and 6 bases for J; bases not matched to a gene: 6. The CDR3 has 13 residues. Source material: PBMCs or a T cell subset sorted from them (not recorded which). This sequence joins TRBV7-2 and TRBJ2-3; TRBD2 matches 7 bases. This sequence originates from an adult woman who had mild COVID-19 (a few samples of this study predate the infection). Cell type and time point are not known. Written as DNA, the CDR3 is TGTGCCAGCAGTGTAGCGGGTCAGGATACGCAGTATTTT. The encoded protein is CASSVAGQDTQYF.